Each of the 31 T cell receptor beta chains below was sequenced from the same sample in a study of blood T cell repertoires in COVID-19. Profiling relied on immunoSEQ multiplex PCR, and the TCRdb table lists in-frame clones only, not all of them. The sample has fewer than 120,000 clones, 85% to 90% seen once. Sequencing was done on a sample of peripheral blood. Receptors were obtained from a woman aged 50 to 60 with acute or convalescent COVID-19.

The chain joins TRBV27 to TRBJ2-5; 11 bases match TRBD2. Germline loops: CDR1 MNHEY, CDR2 SMNVEV (reference sequence). V was clipped by 7 bases and J by 5 bases; unmatched bases: 9. The CDR3 has 15 amino acids. This CDR3 is CASNPSGRWGETQYF. In DNA form, the CDR3 reads TGTGCCAGCAACCCTAGCGGGAGGTGGGGGGAGACCCAGTACTTC.

The chain employs TRBV29-1 and TRBJ1-2; D gene ambiguous. The CDR3 is 13 amino acids. Germline assignment: CDR1 SQVTM and CDR2 ANQGSEA. V lost 4 bases and J 5 bases, leaving 14 bases between the germline ends. For the CDR3, the DNA is TGCAGCGTTGCACAGCCCTTAGAGTATGGCTACACCTTC. Translating gives CSVAQPLEYGYTF.

The V and J genes are TRBV28 and TRBJ1-5; possibly TRBD1 for D (6 bases). CDR3 length: 12 amino acids. The germline CDR1 and CDR2 sequences are MDHEN and SYDVKM. Trimming removed 7 bases from V and 4 bases from J, with 8 bases in between. CDR3: CASITGNQPQHF. CDR3 coding DNA: TGTGCCAGCATTACAGGGAATCAGCCCCAGCATTTT.

The V gene is TRBV28, the J gene TRBJ1-5; D might be TRBD1 (6 bases). Germline lookup yields CDR1 MDHEN and CDR2 SYDVKM. The V end was cut by 2 bases, the J end by 3 bases, with 17 bases between. The CDR3 sequence is 17 residues long. CDR3: CASSLPRGGRANQPQHF. DNA for the CDR3: TGTGCCAGCAGTTTACCCAGAGGGGGGAGGGCCAATCAGCCCCAGCATTTT.

V usage is TRBV18 and J usage is TRBJ1-2; D unclear. The CDR3 has 14 amino acids. Germline loops: CDR1 KGHSH, CDR2 LQKENI. Trimming removed 2 bases from V and 6 bases from J, with 13 bases in between. CDR3 coding DNA: TGTGCCAGCTCACCAAATCCCGGGGAAAATGGCTACACCTTC. This codes for CASSPNPGENGYTF.

This chain links TRBV7-2 with TRBJ2-2; 8 bases map to TRBD1. Germline V gene sequence: CDR1 SGHTA, CDR2 FQGNSA. V was clipped by 8 bases and J by 3 bases; unmatched bases: 5. The CDR3 spans 14 residues. CDR3 DNA: TGTGCCAGCTTAAGACAGGGGTACACCGGGGAGCTGTTTTTT. Translation: CASLRQGYTGELFF.

The chain joins TRBV3-1 (or the pseudogene TRBV3-2) to TRBJ2-7; tentatively, D is TRBD2 (6 bases). In germline, CDR1 is LGHDT, CDR2 YNNKEL (reference sequence). The CDR3 covers 13 residues. Trimming took off 5 bases at V and 8 bases at J, with 16 bases between the two ends. The CDR3 DNA follows: TGTGCCAGCAGCTCCTTCGGAGGGGAAAAGCAGTACTTC. Translating it yields CASSSFGGEKQYF.

This sequence joins TRBV19 and TRBJ1-6; maybe TRBD1 (6 bases). Trimming removed 7 bases at V and 9 bases at J, with 22 bases between. CDR1 and CDR2 (germline): LNHDA, SQIVND (reference sequence). This CDR3 region has 16 residues. CDR3 region: CASNSRLGRGGSPLHF. For the CDR3, the DNA is TGTGCCAGTAACTCCCGGCTGGGCAGGGGTGGTTCACCCCTCCACTTT.

The V and J genes are TRBV28 and TRBJ2-7, with 10 bases that match TRBD2. This CDR3 spans 16 amino acids. With V trimmed by 6 bases and J by 1 base, 9 bases remained unmatched. In germline, CDR1 is MDHEN, CDR2 SYDVKM. This CDR3 is CASRNSGRTGSYEQYF. CDR3 nucleotides: TGTGCCAGCAGGAATAGCGGGAGGACGGGGTCCTACGAGCAGTACTTC.

This clone showed up many times. This chain joins TRBV19 and TRBJ2-7; 8 positions match TRBD2. V trimming: 5 bases; J trimming: 7 bases; junction bases outside the gene matches: 7. The CDR3 is 13 residues long. Germline V gene data show CDR1 as LNHDA and CDR2 as SQIVND (reference sequence). The CDR3 here is CASSSTLAGEQYF. The DNA of the CDR3 is TGTGCCAGTAGTTCCACCCTAGCGGGTGAGCAGTACTTC.

The chain has TRBV2 and TRBJ2-3, with 7 bases identical to TRBD1. The CDR3 has 15 residues. The V gene's germline CDR1 is SNHLY and CDR2 FYNNEI. Losses at the gene ends were 5 bases for V and 4 bases for J; bases not matched to a gene: 9. CDR3 sequence: CASSPIKGAADTQYF. CDR3 nucleotides: TGTGCCAGCAGTCCCATCAAGGGGGCTGCAGATACGCAGTATTTT.

This chain links TRBV28 with TRBJ1-1, with 8 bases identical to TRBD1. The CDR3 consists of 17 residues. After removal of 6 bases from V and 6 bases from J, the junction contained 18 bases not matched to a gene. Germline assignment: CDR1 MDHEN and CDR2 SYDVKM. This CDR3 reads CASSPVDRGREVPEAFF. CDR3 DNA sequence: TGTGCCAGCAGCCCGGTAGACAGGGGAAGGGAGGTTCCTGAAGCTTTCTTT.

This clone has just one count. The rearrangement uses TRBV18 and TRBJ1-5; D gene uncertain. V lost 3 bases, J lost 8 bases, and 11 bases lay in between. This CDR3 region has 13 residues. In germline, CDR1 is KGHSH, CDR2 LQKENI. The CDR3 DNA reads as TGTGCCAGCTCACCTGGTTTGAGGGAGCCCCAGCATTTT. It translates to CASSPGLREPQHF.

The genes are TRBV7-9 and TRBJ2-1, with TRBD2 identical over 7 bases. The CDR3 is 16 amino acids. Losses at the gene ends were 4 bases for V and 4 bases for J; bases not matched to a gene: 10. The germline V gene has CDR1 SEHNR and CDR2 FQNEAQ (reference sequence). The CDR3 DNA is TGTGCCAGCAGCTCAGTAGGCGGGAGTCATTACAATGAGCAGTTCTTC. Translation gives CASSSVGGSHYNEQFF.

The chain couples TRBV16 to TRBJ2-7; 9 bases are shared with TRBD1. This CDR3 has 17 residues. The germline V gene has CDR1 KGHSY and CDR2 FQNENV. Unmatched junction bases numbered 14, after V lost 4 bases and J lost 4 bases. DNA of the CDR3: TGTGCCAGCAGCCGACACAGGGGGCGAACCAGCCCGTACGAGCAGTACTTC. This gives the protein CASSRHRGRTSPYEQYF.

This clone appeared a single time. J is TRBJ2-2 and V is TRBV27; TRBD1 is a possible D gene (6 bases). This CDR3 has 15 residues. CDR1 and CDR2 from the germline V gene are MNHEY and SMNVEV (reference sequence). Trimming pared 5 bases from V and 5 bases from J, leaving 15 bases between. In nucleotides, the CDR3 is TGTGCCAGCAGTCCAACTGGGGGCTTAACCGGGGAGCTGTTTTTT. Its protein is CASSPTGGLTGELFF.

The rearrangement uses TRBV13 and TRBJ2-7; possibly TRBD2 for D (6 bases). The CDR3 is made up of 17 amino acids. Germline V gene sequence: CDR1 PRHDT, CDR2 FYEKMQ (reference sequence). V was shortened by 2 bases and J by 2 bases, with 19 bases between the two germline ends. The CDR3 nucleotides read TGTGCCAGCAGCTTAATTATTGGGGGAGGCGGACCCTACGAGCAGTACTTC. Translating it yields CASSLIIGGGGPYEQYF.

V gene TRBV15 combines with J gene TRBJ1-5; no reliable D call. With 1 base removed from V and 0 bases from J, the gap between germline ends came to 10 bases. Germline CDR1 and CDR2: LNHNV and YYDKDF (reference sequence). There are 16 residues in the CDR3. This chain's CDR3 is CATSRGASYSNQPQHF. The DNA for the CDR3 is TGTGCCACCAGCAGAGGGGCCAGTTATAGCAATCAGCCCCAGCATTTT.

V is TRBV25-1 and J is TRBJ1-5, with D possibly being TRBD1 (5 bases). This CDR3 has 14 residues. V lost 5 bases, J lost 3 bases, and 11 bases lay in between. Germline CDR1 is MGHDK and CDR2 is SYGVNS. CDR3 region: CASSLQGYNQPQHF. CDR3 DNA sequence: TGTGCCAGCAGTCTGCAGGGCTACAATCAGCCCCAGCATTTT.

The chain joins TRBV7-7 to TRBJ2-7, with 9 bases that match TRBD1. V lost 5 bases, J lost 2 bases, and 10 bases stayed unmatched. The germline CDR1 and CDR2 sequences are SSHAT and FNYEAQ (reference sequence). This CDR3 has 16 residues. The CDR3 loop reads CASSQGPGQGTYEQYF. In DNA form, the CDR3 reads TGTGCCAGCAGCCAGGGCCCGGGACAGGGAACCTACGAGCAGTACTTC. The full variable domain, completed using reference TRBV7-7 and TRBJ2-7, is GAGVSQSPRYKVTKRGQDVTLRCDPISSHATLYWYQQALGQGPEFLTYFNYEAQPDKSGLPSDRFSAERPEGSISTLTIQRTEQRDSAMYRCASSQGPGQGTYEQYFGPGTRLTVT.

This clone was detected only a few times. The chain employs TRBV3-1 (or the pseudogene TRBV3-2) and TRBJ2-1, with D perhaps TRBD2 (6 bases). Germline CDR1 reads LGHDT; CDR2 reads YNNKEL (reference sequence). The CDR3 is 16 residues long. With 1 base removed from V and 3 bases from J, the gap between germline ends came to 13 bases. CDR3 in amino acids: CASSQGNLASYNEQFF. As DNA, the CDR3 is TGTGCCAGCAGCCAAGGAAATCTAGCGAGCTACAATGAGCAGTTCTTC.

The chain recombines TRBV3-1 (or the pseudogene TRBV3-2) with TRBJ1-1; D gene unclear. Deletions cut 3 bases from V and 0 bases from J, with 8 bases between. Germline values: CDR1 LGHDT, CDR2 YNNKEL (reference sequence). The CDR3 is made up of 14 amino acids. The CDR3 DNA is TGTGCCAGCAGCCAGGGAGGCATGAACACTGAAGCTTTCTTT. It codes for CASSQGGMNTEAFF.

The CDR3: CASSLGAAGAGDWFF. CDR3 nucleotide sequence: TGTGCCAGCAGCTTAGGTGCCGCGGGAGCGGGAGATTGGTTCTTC. The chain has TRBV7-6 and TRBJ2-1; 8 bases are shared with TRBD2. The CDR3 runs 15 residues. From germline, CDR1 is SGHVS and CDR2 FNYEAQ. Trimming removed 1 base from V and 15 bases from J; junction bases left unmatched: 14.

The V call is TRBV18, the J call TRBJ2-5; D is uncertain. The ends were cut back, 3 bases at V and 2 bases at J, with 10 bases in the middle. CDR1 is KGHSH and CDR2 is LQKENI in the germline V gene. This CDR3 region has 14 residues. CDR3 DNA: TGTGCCAGCTCACCGCGACAAATGCAAGAGACCCAGTACTTC. It codes for CASSPRQMQETQYF.

The rearrangement joins TRBV3-1 (or the pseudogene TRBV3-2) to TRBJ2-7; D possibly corresponds to TRBD2 (6 bases). Between the trimmed V and J ends, which lost 0 bases and 5 bases, there was a span of 11 bases. CDR1 and CDR2 from the germline V gene are LGHDT and YNNKEL (reference sequence). This CDR3 contains 14 residues. Written as DNA, the CDR3 is TGTGCCAGCAGCCAAGATCACGCTAGCGACGAGCAGTACTTC. Protein: CASSQDHASDEQYF.

This clone was counted a few times. The V and J genes are TRBV6-1 and TRBJ1-2; D ambiguous. CDR1 and CDR2 (germline): MNHNS, SASEGT. V was clipped by 0 bases and J by 2 bases, with 7 bases between them. The CDR3 extends over 14 amino acids. CDR3 coding DNA: TGTGCCAGCAGTGAAGCGGGCACCAACTATGGCTACACCTTC. This gives the protein CASSEAGTNYGYTF.

V gene TRBV14 combines with J gene TRBJ2-1; D ambiguous. Trimming cost V 4 bases and J 0 bases, with 10 bases left between them. The germline CDR1 and CDR2 sequences are SGHDN and FVKESK. The CDR3 length is 15 residues. CDR3 sequence: CASSRQAISYNEQFF. The CDR3 DNA sequence: TGTGCCAGCAGCCGGCAAGCGATCTCCTACAATGAGCAGTTCTTC.

The chain combines TRBV21-1 with TRBJ2-1; TRBD1 was called by the table and not checked on the DNA. TRBV21-1 represents a pseudogene. The CDR3 is 15 amino acids. The chain's CDR3 is CASSNVGAAYNEQFF. The CDR3, as DNA: TGTGCCAGCAGCAATGTGGGGGCAGCTTACAATGAGCAGTTCTTC.

J is TRBJ2-1 and V is TRBV11-3, with 14 bases matching TRBD2. The V segment lost 5 bases and the J segment 10 bases; nucleotides outside the gene matches: 10. Germline assignment: CDR1 SGHNT and CDR2 YENEEA. There are 16 residues in the CDR3. CDR3 sequence: CASSPGTSGSTDEQFF. CDR3 coding DNA: TGTGCCAGCAGCCCCGGGACTAGCGGGAGCACCGACGAGCAGTTCTTC.

This clone was recorded a few times. Other DNA sequences within the sample encode an identical CDR3. The rearrangement joins TRBV28 to TRBJ1-2; D perhaps matches TRBD1 (6 bases). Trimming cost V 3 bases and J 8 bases, with 10 bases left between them. Germline-derived CDR1 and CDR2 are MDHEN and SYDVKM. The CDR3 contains 12 residues. CDR3 DNA sequence: TGTGCCAGCAGTTTGGACAGTCGGGGCTACACCTTC. The encoded protein is CASSLDSRGYTF.

J is TRBJ2-3 and V is TRBV7-2; 9 nucleotides agree with TRBD1. Trimming took 5 bases from V and 4 from J; bases not matched to a gene: 16. Per the germline V gene, CDR1 is SGHTA and CDR2 is FQGNSA. CDR3 length equals 18 residues. DNA for the CDR3: TGTGCCAGCAGCACCGGGACAGGGCGCAGTCGGGGGGCAGATACGCAGTATTTT. Protein product: CASSTGTGRSRGADTQYF.